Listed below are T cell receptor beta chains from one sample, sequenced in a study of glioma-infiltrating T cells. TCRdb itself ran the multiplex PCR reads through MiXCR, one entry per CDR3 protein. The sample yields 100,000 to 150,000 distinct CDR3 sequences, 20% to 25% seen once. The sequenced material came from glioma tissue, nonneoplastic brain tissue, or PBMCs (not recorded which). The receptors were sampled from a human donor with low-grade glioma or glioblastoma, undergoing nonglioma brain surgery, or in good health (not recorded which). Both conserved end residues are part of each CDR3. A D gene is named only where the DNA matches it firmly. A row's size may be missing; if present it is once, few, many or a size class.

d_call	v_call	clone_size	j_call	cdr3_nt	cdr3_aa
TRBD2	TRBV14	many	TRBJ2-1	TGTGCCAGCACACCCGTCGGGGGAGGGCCCAGGGATGAGCAGTTCTTC	CASTPVGGGPRDEQFF
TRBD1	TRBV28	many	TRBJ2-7	TGTGCCAGCAGTTCCATCGGACAGGGGCACTACGAGCAGTACTTC	CASSSIGQGHYEQYF
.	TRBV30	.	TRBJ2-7	TGTGCCTGGAATTCCGGGACTGCCACCTACGAGCAGTACTTC	CAWNSGTATYEQYF
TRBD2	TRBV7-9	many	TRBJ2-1	TGTGCCAGCAGCCTAGGGACTAGCGGGAGTGGAGAGCAGTTCTTC	CASSLGTSGSGEQFF
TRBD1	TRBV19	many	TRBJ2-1	TGTGCCAGTAGTAAGACCCTCCCGGGACAGGGCAACAATGAGCAGTTCTTC	CASSKTLPGQGNNEQFF
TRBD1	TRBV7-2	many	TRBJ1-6	TGTGCCAGCAGCTTAGGACTTGGACAGGGGGATTCACCCCTCCACTTT	CASSLGLGQGDSPLHF
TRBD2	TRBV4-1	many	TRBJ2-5	TGCGCCAGCAGCCAAGATGAGGGTACTAGCGGGACCCAGTACTTC	CASSQDEGTSGTQYF
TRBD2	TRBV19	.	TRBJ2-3	TGTGCCAGTAGCCGTAGGACTAGCGGGAGTTTTACAGATACGCAGTATTTT	CASSRRTSGSFTDTQYF
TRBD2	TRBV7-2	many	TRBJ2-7	TGTGCCAGCAGACCGGGACTAGCGACTTACGAGCAGTACTTC	CASRPGLATYEQYF
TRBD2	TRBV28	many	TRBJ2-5	TGTGCCAGCAGTCCCCCCCGGGCTAGCGGTCGAGAGACCCAGTACTTC	CASSPPRASGRETQYF
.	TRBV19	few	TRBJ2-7	TGTGCCAGTTCTGCGGGACTCGATAGCTCCTACGAGCAGTACTTC	CASSAGLDSSYEQYF
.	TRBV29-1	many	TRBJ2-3	TGCAGCGGCGACGAGCGGGTAGCCACAGATACGCAGTATTTT	CSGDERVATDTQYF
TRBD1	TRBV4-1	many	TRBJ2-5	TGCGCCAGCAGGGAACAGGGGGACGAGACCCAGTACTTC	CASREQGDETQYF
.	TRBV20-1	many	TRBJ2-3	TGCAGTGCTACACCTCGTGCGGATATCACAGATACGCAGTATTTT	CSATPRADITDTQYF
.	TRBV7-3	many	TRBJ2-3	TGTGCCAGCAGCCTCGGGGCCACAGATACGCAGTATTTT	CASSLGATDTQYF